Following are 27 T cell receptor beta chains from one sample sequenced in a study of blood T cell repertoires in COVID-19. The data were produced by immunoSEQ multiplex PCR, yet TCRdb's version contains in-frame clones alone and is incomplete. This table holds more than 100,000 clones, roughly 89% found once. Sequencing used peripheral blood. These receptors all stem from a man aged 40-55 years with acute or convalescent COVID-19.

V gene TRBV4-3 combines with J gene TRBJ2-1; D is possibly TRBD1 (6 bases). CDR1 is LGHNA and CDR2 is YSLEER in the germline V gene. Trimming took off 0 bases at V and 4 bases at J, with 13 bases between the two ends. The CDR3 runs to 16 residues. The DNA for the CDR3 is TGCGCCAGCAGCCAAGATCGTGGGGGCGCTTACAATGAGCAGTTCTTC. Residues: CASSQDRGGAYNEQFF.

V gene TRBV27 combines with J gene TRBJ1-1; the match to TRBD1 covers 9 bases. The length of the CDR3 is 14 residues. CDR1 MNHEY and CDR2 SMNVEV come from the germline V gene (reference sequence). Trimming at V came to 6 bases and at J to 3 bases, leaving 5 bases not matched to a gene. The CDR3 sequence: CASRKTGGYTEAFF. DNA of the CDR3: TGTGCCAGCAGAAAGACAGGGGGTTACACTGAAGCTTTCTTT.

The DNA of the CDR3 is TGTGCCAGCAGGCTGACAGGGGAGGAGACCCAGTACTTC. Amino acids: CASRLTGEETQYF. The V gene is TRBV6-5, the J gene TRBJ2-5; 8 bases map to TRBD1. The CDR3 extends over 13 amino acids. The germline gives CDR1 MNHEY, CDR2 SVGAGI. J lost 5 bases, V lost 6 bases, and 5 bases had no gene match.

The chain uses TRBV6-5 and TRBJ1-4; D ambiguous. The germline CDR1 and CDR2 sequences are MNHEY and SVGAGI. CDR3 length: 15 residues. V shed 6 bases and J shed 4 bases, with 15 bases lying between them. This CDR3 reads CASSLTNGVNEKLFF. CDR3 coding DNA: TGTGCCAGCAGCCTGACTAACGGGGTTAATGAAAAACTGTTTTTT.

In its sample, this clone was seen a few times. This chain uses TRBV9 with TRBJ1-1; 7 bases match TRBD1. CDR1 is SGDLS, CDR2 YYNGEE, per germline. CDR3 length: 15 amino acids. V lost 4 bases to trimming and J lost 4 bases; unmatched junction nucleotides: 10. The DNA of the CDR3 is TGTGCCAGCAGCTCTCAGGGGGGTGGGACCACTGAAGCTTTCTTT. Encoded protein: CASSSQGGGTTEAFF.

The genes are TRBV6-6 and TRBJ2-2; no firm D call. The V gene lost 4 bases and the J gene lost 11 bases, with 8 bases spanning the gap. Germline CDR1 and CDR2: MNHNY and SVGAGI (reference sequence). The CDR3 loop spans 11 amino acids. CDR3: CASSSLKELFF. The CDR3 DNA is TGTGCCAGCAGTTCCTTAAAAGAGCTGTTTTTT.

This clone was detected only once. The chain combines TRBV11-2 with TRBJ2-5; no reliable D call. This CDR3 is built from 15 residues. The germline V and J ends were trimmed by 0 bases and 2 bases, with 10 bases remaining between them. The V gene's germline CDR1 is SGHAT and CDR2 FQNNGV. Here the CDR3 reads CASSLDLAGQETQYF. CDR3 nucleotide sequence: TGTGCCAGCAGCTTAGATCTCGCAGGACAAGAGACCCAGTACTTC. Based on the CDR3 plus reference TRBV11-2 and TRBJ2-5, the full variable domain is EAGVAQSPRYKIIEKRQSVAFWCNPISGHATLYWYQQILGQGPKLLIQFQNNGVVDDSQLPKDRFSAERLKGVDSTLKIQPAKLEDSAVYLCASSLDLAGQETQYFGPGTRLLVL.

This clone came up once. The CDR3 loop reads CASSGTGAGETQYF. The CDR3 region has the DNA TGTGCCAGCAGCGGGACAGGGGCCGGAGAGACCCAGTACTTC. The chain joins TRBV3-1 (or the pseudogene TRBV3-2) to TRBJ2-5; 10 bases line up with TRBD1. Per the germline V gene, CDR1 is LGHDT and CDR2 is YNNKEL (reference sequence). This CDR3 is built from 14 residues. Trimming took 5 bases from V and 4 from J; bases not matched to a gene: 4.

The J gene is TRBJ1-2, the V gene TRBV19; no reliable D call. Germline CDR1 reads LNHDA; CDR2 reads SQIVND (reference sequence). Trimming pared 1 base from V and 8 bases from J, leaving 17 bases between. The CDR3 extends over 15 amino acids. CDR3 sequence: CASSIVDGSLGGYTF. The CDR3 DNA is TGTGCCAGTAGTATAGTGGATGGGAGCCTGGGGGGCTACACCTTC.

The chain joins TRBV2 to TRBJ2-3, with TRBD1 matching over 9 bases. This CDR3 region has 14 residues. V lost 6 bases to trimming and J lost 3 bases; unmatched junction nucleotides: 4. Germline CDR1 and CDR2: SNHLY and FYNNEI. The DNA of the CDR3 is TGTGCCAGCAGCCGGGACAGGGTGACAGATACGCAGTATTTT. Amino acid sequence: CASSRDRVTDTQYF.

CDR3: CSVRRGATEAFF. CDR3 coding DNA: TGCAGCGTTAGGAGAGGTGCCACTGAAGCTTTCTTT. This sequence joins TRBV29-1 and TRBJ1-1; D is unclear. This CDR3 spans 12 amino acids. Germline values: CDR1 SQVTM, CDR2 ANQGSEA. V lost 5 bases and J lost 4, with 11 bases in between.

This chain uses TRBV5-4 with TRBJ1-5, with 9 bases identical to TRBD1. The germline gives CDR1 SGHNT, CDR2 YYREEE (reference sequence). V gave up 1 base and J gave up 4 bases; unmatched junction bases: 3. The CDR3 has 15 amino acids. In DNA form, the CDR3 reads TGTGCCAGCAGCTTGCAGGGGACAGGGAATCAGCCCCAGCATTTT. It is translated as CASSLQGTGNQPQHF.

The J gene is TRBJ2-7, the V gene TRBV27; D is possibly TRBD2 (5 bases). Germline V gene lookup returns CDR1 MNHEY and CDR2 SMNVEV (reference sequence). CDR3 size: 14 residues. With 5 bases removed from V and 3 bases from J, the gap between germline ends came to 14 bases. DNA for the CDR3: TGTGCCAGCAGTAATCGACCGGGAAGCTACGAGCAGTACTTC. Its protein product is CASSNRPGSYEQYF.

The CDR3 DNA reads TGTGCCACCAGCAGAGATTCTGCGGAGGGACCACCGACAGATACGCAGTATTTT. It yields the protein CATSRDSAEGPPTDTQYF. The chain links TRBV15 to TRBJ2-3; weak D call: TRBD2 (6 bases). The CDR3 is 18 amino acids. Germline V gene sequence: CDR1 LNHNV, CDR2 YYDKDF (reference sequence). Trimming took 0 bases from V and 3 from J, leaving 19 bases between them.

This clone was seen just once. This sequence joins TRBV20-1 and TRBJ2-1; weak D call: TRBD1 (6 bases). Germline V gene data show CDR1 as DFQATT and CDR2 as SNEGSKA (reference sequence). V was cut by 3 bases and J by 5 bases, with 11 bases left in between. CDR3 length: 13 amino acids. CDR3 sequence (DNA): TGCAGTGCTAGTTACAGGGCTGACAATGAGCAGTTCTTC. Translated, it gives CSASYRADNEQFF.

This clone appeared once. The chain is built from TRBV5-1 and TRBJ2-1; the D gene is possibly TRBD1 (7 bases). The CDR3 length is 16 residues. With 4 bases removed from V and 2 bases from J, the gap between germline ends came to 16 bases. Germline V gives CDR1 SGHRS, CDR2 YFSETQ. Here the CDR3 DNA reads TGCGCCAGCAGCCATCGACAGGGAGGCCCCTACAATGAGCAGTTCTTC. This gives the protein CASSHRQGGPYNEQFF.

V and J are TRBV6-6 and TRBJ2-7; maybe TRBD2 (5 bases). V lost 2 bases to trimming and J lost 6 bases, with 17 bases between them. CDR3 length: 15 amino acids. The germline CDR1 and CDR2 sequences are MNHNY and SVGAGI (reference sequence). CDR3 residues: CASSYPGSGSGEQYF. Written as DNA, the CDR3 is TGTGCCAGCAGTTACCCGGGGAGCGGCTCCGGCGAGCAGTACTTC.

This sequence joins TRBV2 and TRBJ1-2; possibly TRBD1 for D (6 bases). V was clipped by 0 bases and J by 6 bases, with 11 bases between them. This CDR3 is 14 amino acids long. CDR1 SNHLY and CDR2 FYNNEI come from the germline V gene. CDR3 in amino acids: CASSEAGTRNGYTF. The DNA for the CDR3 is TGTGCCAGCAGTGAAGCTGGGACACGCAATGGCTACACCTTC.

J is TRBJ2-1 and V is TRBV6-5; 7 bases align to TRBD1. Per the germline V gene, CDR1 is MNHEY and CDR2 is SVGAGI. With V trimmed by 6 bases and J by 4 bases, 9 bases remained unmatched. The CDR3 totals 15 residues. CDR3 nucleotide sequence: TGTGCCAGCAGCCCGGACAGGATGGGTTACAATGAGCAGTTCTTC. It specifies CASSPDRMGYNEQFF.

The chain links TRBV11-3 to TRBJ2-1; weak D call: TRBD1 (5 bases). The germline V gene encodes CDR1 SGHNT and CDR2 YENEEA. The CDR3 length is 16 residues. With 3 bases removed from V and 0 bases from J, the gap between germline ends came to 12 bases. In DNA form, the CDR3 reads TGTGCCAGCAGCTTGGCAGGGCAAAGCTCCTACAATGAGCAGTTCTTC. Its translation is CASSLAGQSSYNEQFF.

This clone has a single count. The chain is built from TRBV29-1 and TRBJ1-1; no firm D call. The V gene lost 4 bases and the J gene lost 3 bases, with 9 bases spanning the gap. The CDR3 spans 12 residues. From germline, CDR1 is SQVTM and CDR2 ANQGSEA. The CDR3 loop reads CSVVGRYTEAFF. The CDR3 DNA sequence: TGCAGCGTTGTTGGGAGATACACTGAAGCTTTCTTT.

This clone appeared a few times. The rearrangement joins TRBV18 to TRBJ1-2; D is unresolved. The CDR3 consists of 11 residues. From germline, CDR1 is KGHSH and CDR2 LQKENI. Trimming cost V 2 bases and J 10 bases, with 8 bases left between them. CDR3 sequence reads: CASSPGQDYTF. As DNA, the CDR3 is TGTGCCAGCTCACCAGGGCAGGACTACACCTTC.

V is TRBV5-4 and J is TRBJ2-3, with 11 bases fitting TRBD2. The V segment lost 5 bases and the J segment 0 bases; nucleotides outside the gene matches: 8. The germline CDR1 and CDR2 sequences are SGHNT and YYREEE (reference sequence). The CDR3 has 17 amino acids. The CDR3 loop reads CASRPGTSGTSTDTQYF. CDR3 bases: TGTGCCAGCAGGCCCGGGACTAGCGGAACTAGCACAGATACGCAGTATTTT. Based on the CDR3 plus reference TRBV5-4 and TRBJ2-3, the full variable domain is ETGVTQSPTHLIKTRGQQVTLRCSSQSGHNTVSWYQQALGQGPQFIFQYYREEENGRGNFPPRFSGLQFPNYSSELNVNALELDDSALYLCASRPGTSGTSTDTQYFGPGTRLTVL.

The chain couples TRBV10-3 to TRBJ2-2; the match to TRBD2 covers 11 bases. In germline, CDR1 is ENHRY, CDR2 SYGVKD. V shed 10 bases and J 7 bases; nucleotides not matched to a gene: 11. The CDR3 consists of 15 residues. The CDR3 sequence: CATEVAGGRDGELFF. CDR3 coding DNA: TGTGCCACGGAAGTAGCGGGGGGGCGCGACGGGGAGCTGTTTTTT.

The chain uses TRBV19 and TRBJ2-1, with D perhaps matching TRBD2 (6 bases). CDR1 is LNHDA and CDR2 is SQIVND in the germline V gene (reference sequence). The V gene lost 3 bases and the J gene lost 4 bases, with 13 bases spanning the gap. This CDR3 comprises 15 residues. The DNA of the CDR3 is TGTGCCAGTAGTATTGTGGTAGCGGTTTACAATGAGCAGTTCTTC. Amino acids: CASSIVVAVYNEQFF.

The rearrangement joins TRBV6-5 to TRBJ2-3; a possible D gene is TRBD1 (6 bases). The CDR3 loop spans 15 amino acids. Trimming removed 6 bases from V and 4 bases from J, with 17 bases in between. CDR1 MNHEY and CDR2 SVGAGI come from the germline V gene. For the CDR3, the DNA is TGTGCCAGCAGGGACCCTCGGGACACTTCAGATACGCAGTATTTT. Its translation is CASRDPRDTSDTQYF.

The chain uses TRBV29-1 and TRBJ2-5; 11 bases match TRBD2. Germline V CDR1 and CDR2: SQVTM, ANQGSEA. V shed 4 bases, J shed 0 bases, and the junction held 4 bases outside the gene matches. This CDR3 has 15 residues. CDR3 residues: CSVAPSGRNQETQYF. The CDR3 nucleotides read TGCAGCGTTGCCCCTAGCGGGAGGAACCAAGAGACCCAGTACTTC.